The 18 T cell receptor beta chains reported below all come from one sample, sequenced in a study of CD8 T cells in ankylosing spondylitis. TCRdb fed the 5' RACE reads into MiXCR, producing one record per CDR3 protein. The sample carries 250,000 to 400,000 distinct CDR3 sequences, around 10% recorded once. Sequencing was carried out using blood, either unsorted or a sorted T cell fraction (not recorded which). The receptors here all came from a female donor with ankylosing spondylitis or in good health (not recorded which).

V is TRBV12-3 or TRBV12-4 and J is TRBJ2-5; D is ambiguous. The CDR3 spans 11 residues. V was clipped by 3 bases and J by 5 bases, with 4 bases between them. CDR3 nucleotides: TGTGCCAGCAGTTTTATGGAGACCCAGTACTTC. This translates into CASSFMETQYF.

This clonotype was observed many times. The J gene is TRBJ1-5, the V gene TRBV6-2 or TRBV6-3; D gene unclear. Looked up from germline, CDR1 is MNHEY and CDR2 is SVGEGT. There are 15 residues in the CDR3. Trimming shortened V by 5 bases and J by 4 bases, and 15 bases separated the two germline ends. CDR3 sequence (DNA): TGTGCCAGCAGTCCTCCCGGACGGGCAAATCAGCCCCAGCATTTT. Amino acids: CASSPPGRANQPQHF.

This clonotype was recorded at least ten times. The chain employs TRBV7-2 and TRBJ2-7; D possibly corresponds to TRBD1 (6 bases). CDR1 is SGHTA and CDR2 is FQGNSA in the germline V gene. The CDR3 has 14 amino acids. The V and J ends lost 3 bases and 7 bases respectively, with 16 bases between them. In DNA form, the CDR3 reads TGTGCCAGCAGCTTTGGGGACACCTCTGGAGAGCAGTACTTC. It codes for CASSFGDTSGEQYF.

This clonotype has ten or more counts. The V gene is TRBV20-1, the J gene TRBJ1-2; D uncertain. This CDR3 spans 11 amino acids. Trimming took off 5 bases at V and 5 bases at J, with 9 bases between the two ends. Germline V gene sequence: CDR1 DFQATT, CDR2 SNEGSKA (reference sequence). CDR3 DNA: TGCAGTGCTCCCGCCTTTTATGGCTACACCTTC. Residues: CSAPAFYGYTF.

This clonotype occurred many times. This chain joins TRBV5-1 and TRBJ1-2, with TRBD1 as a possible D gene (5 bases). Trimming took 4 bases from V and 4 from J, leaving 11 bases between them. Per the germline V gene, CDR1 is SGHRS and CDR2 is YFSETQ. This CDR3 region has 13 residues. CDR3 region: CASSMSGAYGYTF. The CDR3 bases are TGCGCCAGCAGCATGAGTGGGGCCTATGGCTACACCTTC.

This rearrangement joins TRBV5-1 to TRBJ2-2; D assignment may be TRBD1 or TRBD2 (7 bases each). The CDR3 is 16 residues long. Per the germline V gene, CDR1 is SGHRS and CDR2 is YFSETQ. V lost 4 bases and J lost 2, with 15 bases in between. The CDR3 sequence: CASSPGGVPNTGELFF. CDR3 coding DNA: TGCGCCAGCAGCCCAGGGGGGGTACCCAACACCGGGGAGCTGTTTTTT.

This clonotype was recorded at least ten times. Germline and junction disagree at one end, which may indicate a read error. The V and J genes are TRBV6-1 and TRBJ1-4, with 9 positions matching TRBD1. The germline V gene has CDR1 MNHNS and CDR2 SASEGT. CDR3 length equals 15 residues. CDR3 residues: CASSQPGQGLMGTVF. DNA for the CDR3: TGTGCCAGCAGTCAACCGGGACAGGGCTTAATGGGGACTGTTTTT.

This clonotype came up many times. This chain connects TRBV5-5 to TRBJ2-1, with a possible D match to TRBD1 (5 bases). Germline lookup yields CDR1 SGHKS and CDR2 YYEKEE (reference sequence). The CDR3 is made up of 15 amino acids. The ends were cut back, 6 bases at V and 8 bases at J, with 21 bases in the middle. The CDR3 bases are TGTGCCAGCACTTATCTTAGGGCAGGGCTGGATGAGCAGTTCTTC. Translation gives CASTYLRAGLDEQFF.

In this sample, this clonotype turned up many times. The chain recombines TRBV5-1 with TRBJ2-7; D remains unclear. Per germline, CDR1 SGHRS and CDR2 YFSETQ. The CDR3 runs to 14 residues. V shed 0 bases and J shed 3 bases, with 10 bases lying between them. The CDR3 loop is CASSLGRSNYEQYF. For the CDR3, the DNA is TGCGCCAGCAGCTTGGGACGCAGCAACTACGAGCAGTACTTC.

This clonotype was counted ten times or more. The chain is built from TRBV6-2 or TRBV6-3 and TRBJ1-2; no definite D call. Germline loops: CDR1 MNHEY, CDR2 SVGEGT. Deletions cut 0 bases from V and 6 bases from J, with 8 bases between. This CDR3 region has 13 residues. This CDR3 reads CASSYSHIHGYTF. In DNA form, the CDR3 reads TGTGCCAGCAGTTACTCTCACATACATGGCTACACCTTC.

V and J are TRBV4-1 and TRBJ2-5; D assignment may be TRBD1 or TRBD2 (5 bases each). Germline CDR1 MGHRA, CDR2 YSYEKL. The CDR3 runs to 16 residues. V was shortened by 1 base and J by 3 bases, with 15 bases between the two germline ends. The chain's CDR3 is CASSQVEGRVEETQYF. For the CDR3, the DNA is TGCGCCAGCAGCCAAGTTGAGGGCAGGGTAGAAGAGACCCAGTACTTC.

This clonotype was picked up a small number of times. The gene calls are TRBV20-1 and TRBJ1-2; D uncertain. The CDR3 is 13 amino acids. The germline gives CDR1 DFQATT, CDR2 SNEGSKA (reference sequence). The germline V and J ends were trimmed by 0 bases and 1 base, with 6 bases remaining between them. CDR3 in DNA: TGCAGTGCTAGAGATTTCGTTAACTATGGCTACACCTTC. This gives the protein CSARDFVNYGYTF.

The V call is TRBV30, the J call TRBJ1-3, with D hard to call. The CDR3 covers 12 residues. The germline CDR1 and CDR2 sequences are GTSNPN and SVGIG (reference sequence). Trimming removed 2 bases at V and 4 bases at J, with 6 bases between. CDR3 sequence: CAWSRPGNTIYF. CDR3 DNA: TGTGCCTGGAGTAGGCCAGGAAACACCATATATTTT. Based on the CDR3 plus reference TRBV30 and TRBJ1-3, the full variable domain is SQTIHQWPATLVQPVGSPLSLECTVEGTSNPNLYWYRQAAGRGLQLLFYSVGIGQISSEVPQNLSASRPQDRQFILSSKKLLLSDSGFYLCAWSRPGNTIYFGEGSWLTVV.

This chain joins TRBV20-1 and TRBJ2-7, with 7 bases matching TRBD2. CDR1 DFQATT and CDR2 SNEGSKA come from the germline V gene (reference sequence). The CDR3 runs 18 residues. After removal of 3 bases from V and 4 bases from J, the junction contained 21 bases not matched to a gene. CDR3 coding DNA: TGCAGTGCTAGCGCCACGAGCGTTTGGGGGGGGAGTCGATACGAGCAGTACTTC. Its translation: CSASATSVWGGSRYEQYF.

As concerns this clonotype: One base away lies a much larger clone, so this may be a sequencing read error. This chain uses TRBV6-2 or TRBV6-3 with TRBJ2-2; no definite D call. This CDR3 comprises 13 residues. The germline V gene has CDR1 MNHEY and CDR2 SVGEGT. DNA of the CDR3: TGTGTCAGCAGTCAGACTCCCTCGGGGGAGCTGTTTTTT. Protein: CVSSQTPSGELFF.

This clonotype was seen repeatedly, ten times or more. The chain has TRBV5-6 and TRBJ1-2, with D possibly matching TRBD1 (6 bases). This CDR3 comprises 14 residues. The ends were cut back, 6 bases at V and 6 bases at J, with 18 bases in the middle. CDR1 and CDR2 from the germline V gene are SGHDT and YYEEEE. The CDR3 sequence: CASIQTGAVHGYTF. The CDR3 DNA reads TGTGCCAGCATACAGACGGGGGCGGTCCATGGCTACACCTTC.

This clonotype has ten or more counts. The chain combines TRBV15 with TRBJ2-3; 10 positions match TRBD1. Germline CDR1 is LNHNV and CDR2 is YYDKDF (reference sequence). V lost 5 bases and J lost 5; bases outside the gene matches: 13. The CDR3 spans 17 residues. The CDR3 reads CATSGQYGTGVLDTQYF. The DNA for the CDR3 is TGTGCCACCAGCGGGCAGTACGGGACAGGGGTATTAGATACGCAGTATTTT.

This clonotype was observed many times. The CDR3 reads CASSRSAGGNTIYF. The CDR3 DNA sequence: TGCGCCAGCAGCCGAAGTGCTGGAGGAAACACCATATATTTT. The gene calls are TRBV4-1 and TRBJ1-3, with D hard to call. The V end was cut by 4 bases, the J end by 4 bases, with 11 bases between. The CDR3 has 14 residues. CDR1 and CDR2 from the germline V gene are MGHRA and YSYEKL.